This note documents a single TCR beta chain sequence. Deletions cut 4 bases from V and 3 bases from J, with 10 bases between. Germline CDR1 reads SNHLY; CDR2 reads FYNNEI. The CDR3 covers 13 residues. This specimen comes from a study of blood T cell repertoires in COVID-19. Study in general: Researchers got acute and convalescent COVID-19 samples from the United States, Italy and Spain. T cells, B-cell-depleted T cells, or PBMCs supplied cDNA or gDNA.

Under the authors' procedure: For nucleated cells, counts were estimated from reference gene primer amplification. Here immunoSEQ multiplex PCR was the method, and the copy in TCRdb shows in-frame clones only, minus some. That table gives V, J and clone size, and the DNA gave D and trimming. The sample holds 99,000 or so clones; about three quarters are singletons and the top ten take 15% to 20%. The sequenced sample was peripheral blood. The chain carries TRBV2 and TRBJ2-7; D perhaps matches TRBD1 (5 bases). This receptor was taken from a woman in her 70s with acute or convalescent COVID-19. CDR3 loop: CASSVGELYEQYF. CDR3 nucleotides: TGTGCCAGCAGTGTAGGGGAACTCTACGAGCAGTACTTC.